This is a list of T cell receptor beta chains from one sample in a study of neurological immune-mediated disorders. TCRdb re-called the 5' RACE reads with MiXCR, one entry per CDR3 protein. The sample yields tens of thousands of distinct CDR3 sequences, roughly 7% seen once. What was sequenced was PBMCs. The source of these receptors is a woman aged 35 to 49 in good health. Both conserved end residues are part of each CDR3. Fields, in order: V gene, J gene, clone size, D gene, CDR3 DNA, CDR3 protein. The D gene is left open where the match is weak. Each size is how often the clone was seen (once, few, many) or a class if it is expanded.

v_call: TRBV15
j_call: TRBJ1-1
clone_size: many
d_call: .
cdr3_nt: TGTGCCACCAGCAGAGATGAGACAGGTGAAGCTTTCTTT
cdr3_aa: CATSRDETGEAFF

v_call: TRBV21-1
j_call: TRBJ2-5
clone_size: many
d_call: .
cdr3_nt: TGTGCCAGCAGCAAAGCGAGGGCACCCAACCTGTTC
cdr3_aa: CASSKARAPNLF

v_call: TRBV20-1
j_call: TRBJ1-2
clone_size: many
d_call: TRBD1
cdr3_nt: TGCAGTGCCCTTACAGGGGAGGGCTATGGCTACACCTTC
cdr3_aa: CSALTGEGYGYTF

v_call: TRBV6-5
j_call: TRBJ1-5
clone_size: many
d_call: TRBD1
cdr3_nt: TGTGCCAGCAGAGACAGGGGGGTAAGCAATCAGCCCCAGCATTTT
cdr3_aa: CASRDRGVSNQPQHF

v_call: TRBV20-1
j_call: TRBJ1-5
clone_size: many
d_call: TRBD1
cdr3_nt: TGCAGTGCTAGGGCAGGGGGGAATGGCAATCAGCCCCAGCATTTT
cdr3_aa: CSARAGGNGNQPQHF

v_call: TRBV28
j_call: TRBJ1-5
clone_size: many
d_call: .
cdr3_nt: TGTGCCAGCAGTTCAAACGACAGGAATCAGCCCCAGCATTTT
cdr3_aa: CASSSNDRNQPQHF

v_call: TRBV5-1
j_call: TRBJ2-5
clone_size: many
d_call: .
cdr3_nt: TGCGCCAGCAGTTGCGAGCGGGACAGGCTACAAGAGACCCAGTACTTC
cdr3_aa: CASSCERDRLQETQYF

v_call: TRBV3-1
j_call: TRBJ2-5
clone_size: many
d_call: TRBD2
cdr3_nt: TGTGCCAGCAGCCTACTAGCGGGAGGTGGAGAGACCCAGTACTTC
cdr3_aa: CASSLLAGGGETQYF

v_call: TRBV7-8
j_call: TRBJ2-3
clone_size: many
d_call: .
cdr3_nt: TGTGCCATACGTCTGAGCACAGATACGCAGTATTTT
cdr3_aa: CAIRLSTDTQYF

v_call: TRBV20-1
j_call: TRBJ1-2
clone_size: many
d_call: .
cdr3_nt: TGCAGTGCTAAGCAAGCGATGACGGGGTATGGCTACACCTTC
cdr3_aa: CSAKQAMTGYGYTF

v_call: TRBV2
j_call: TRBJ2-7
clone_size: few
d_call: .
cdr3_nt: TGTGCCAGCAGTGATGGACAGCCACGCCCCTACGAGCAGTACTTC
cdr3_aa: CASSDGQPRPYEQYF

v_call: TRBV3-1
j_call: TRBJ1-2
clone_size: many
d_call: .
cdr3_nt: TGTGCCAGCAGCCACCGACAGTCTCCTCCCGACTTC
cdr3_aa: CASSHRQSPPDF

v_call: TRBV10-3
j_call: TRBJ2-3
clone_size: many
d_call: .
cdr3_nt: TGTGCCATCAGTGTCAACAGGGTAGCAGATACGCAGTATTTT
cdr3_aa: CAISVNRVADTQYF